This TCR beta chain was identified in a study of beta chain features in type 1 diabetes. Notes on the study in general: Amplification by PCR could prefer shorter templates, with the same effect in patients and controls. VDJ junctions from type 1 diabetes patients carried fewer insertions and larger deletions.

There are many counts of this clone. The antigen is undetermined. The CDR3 length is 15 residues. The V and J ends lost 8 bases and 0 bases respectively, with 17 bases between them. Each population that was sorted was more than 98% pure. Of the isolated RNA, all was reverse transcribed, and so the sequenced material was expressed TCRB transcripts. There were about 3.6 million reads on average in the naive, central memory and regulatory T cell samples. Assay: immunoSEQ multiplex PCR; the TCRdb copy retains only in-frame clones and omits some. There are around 250,000 clones in the sample; about 26% occur only once, and roughly 4% lies in the top ten.

The chain recombines TRBV23-1 with TRBJ2-7, with D possibly matching TRBD2 (5 bases). TRBV23-1 is an ORF; its function is uncertain. This sequence originates from a man aged 30-40 years in good health. Input material: central memory CD4+ T cells from blood. DNA for the CDR3: TGCGCCAGCGGACTTCGGGGAATTTCCTCCTACGAGCAGTACTTC. Translation: CASGLRGISSYEQYF.